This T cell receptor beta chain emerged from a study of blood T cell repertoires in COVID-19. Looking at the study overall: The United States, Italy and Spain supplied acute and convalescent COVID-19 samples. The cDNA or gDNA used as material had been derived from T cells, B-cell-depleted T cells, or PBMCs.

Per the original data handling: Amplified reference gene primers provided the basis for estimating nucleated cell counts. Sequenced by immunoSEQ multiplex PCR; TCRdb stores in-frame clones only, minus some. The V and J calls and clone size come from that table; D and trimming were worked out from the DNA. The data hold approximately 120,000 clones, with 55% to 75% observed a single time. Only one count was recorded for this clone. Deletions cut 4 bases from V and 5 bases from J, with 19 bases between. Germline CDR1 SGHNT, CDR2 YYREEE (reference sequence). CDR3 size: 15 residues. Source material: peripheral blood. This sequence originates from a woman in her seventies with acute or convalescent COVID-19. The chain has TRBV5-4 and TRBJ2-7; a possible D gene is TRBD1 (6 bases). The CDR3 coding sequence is TGTGCCAGCAGCGCCGGGACATTTACGTCCGACGAGCAGTACTTC. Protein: CASSAGTFTSDEQYF.